These T cell receptor beta chains were read from a single sample in a study of glioma-infiltrating T cells after dendritic cell vaccination. TCRdb's table, derived via immunoSEQ multiplex PCR, lists solely in-frame clones and lacks some. Of about 94,000 clones in the sample, roughly 80% are singletons; the top ten hold about 5.7%. Sequenced here: blood, sampled after dendritic cell vaccination. The receptor source for this set is a human donor with glioblastoma. CDR3s include the opening cysteine and the closing phenylalanine or tryptophan.

V gene	CDR3 length	J gene	CDR3 protein
TRBV19	13	TRBJ1-6	CASSIERNSPLHF
TRBV7-3	13	TRBJ1-2	CASSPKTSGGYTF
TRBV10-3	15	TRBJ1-2	CAISESRTGHYGYTF
TRBV5-6	17	TRBJ1-5	CASSLRAGKVSNQPQHF
TRBV5-1	15	TRBJ2-1	CASFTPGTPVNEQFF
TRBV15	13	TRBJ2-7	CATSAQFGYEQYF
TRBV6-1	14	TRBJ1-6	CASSPAGENSPLHF
TRBV29-1	14	TRBJ2-5	CSASRQGAGETQYF
TRBV15	15	TRBJ2-7	CATSREGQGSYEQYF
TRBV5-4	13	TRBJ2-7	CASSKLSSYEQYF
TRBV6-1	16	TRBJ2-7	CASSEFVAGVSYEQYF
TRBV6-5	13	TRBJ2-7	CASSQTGSYEQYF
TRBV19	14	TRBJ1-1	CATGQTIMNTEAFF
TRBV28	18	TRBJ2-1	CASSPMTIAGSFYNEQFF
TRBV21-1	14	TRBJ2-5	CASWGLAYQETQHF
TRBV15	17	TRBJ1-2	CATSRDTGTGANYGYTF
TRBV7-9	16	TRBJ2-1	CASSLALGGRGNEQFF
TRBV27	13	TRBJ2-7	CASSLQLAGEQYF
TRBV7-9	15	TRBJ2-1	CASSSALTANNEQFF
TRBV6-5	14	TRBJ2-7	CASSYGPNSYEQYF
TRBV2	15	TRBJ2-5	CASRGDGGAQQTQYF
TRBV28	15	TRBJ1-2	CASSFMTGGGYGYTF
TRBV4-1	14	TRBJ1-2	CASSQDPDRGGYTF